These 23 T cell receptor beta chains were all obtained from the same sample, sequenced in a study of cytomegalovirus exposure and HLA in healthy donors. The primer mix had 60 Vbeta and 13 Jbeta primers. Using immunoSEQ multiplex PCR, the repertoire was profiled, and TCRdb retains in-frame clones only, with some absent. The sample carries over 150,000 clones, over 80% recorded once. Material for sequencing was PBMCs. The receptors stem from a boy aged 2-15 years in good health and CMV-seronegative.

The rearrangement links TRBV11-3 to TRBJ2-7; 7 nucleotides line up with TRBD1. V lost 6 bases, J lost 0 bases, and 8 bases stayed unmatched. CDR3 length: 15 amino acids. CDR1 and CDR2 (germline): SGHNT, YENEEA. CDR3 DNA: TGTGCCAGCAGTCTTAAAACAGGGGACTCCTACGAGCAGTACTTC. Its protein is CASSLKTGDSYEQYF.

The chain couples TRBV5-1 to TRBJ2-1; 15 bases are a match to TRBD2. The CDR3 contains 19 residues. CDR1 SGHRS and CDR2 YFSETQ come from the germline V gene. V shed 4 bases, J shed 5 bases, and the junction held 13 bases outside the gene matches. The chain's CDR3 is CASSLRTSGRALGDNEQFF. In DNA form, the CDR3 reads TGCGCCAGCAGCCTACGGACTAGCGGGAGGGCACTTGGGGACAATGAGCAGTTCTTC. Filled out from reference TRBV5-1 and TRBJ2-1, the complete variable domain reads KAGVTQTPRYLIKTRGQQVTLSCSPISGHRSVSWYQQTPGQGLQFLFEYFSETQRNKGNFPGRFSGRQFSNSRSEMNVSTLELGDSALYLCASSLRTSGRALGDNEQFFGPGTRLTVL.

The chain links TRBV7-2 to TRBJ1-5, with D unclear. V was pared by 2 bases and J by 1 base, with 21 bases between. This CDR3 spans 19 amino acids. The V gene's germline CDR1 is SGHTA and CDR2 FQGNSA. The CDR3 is CASSLWYAGLEGSNQPQHF. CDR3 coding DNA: TGTGCCAGCAGCTTATGGTATGCGGGTCTCGAGGGCAGCAATCAGCCCCAGCATTTT.

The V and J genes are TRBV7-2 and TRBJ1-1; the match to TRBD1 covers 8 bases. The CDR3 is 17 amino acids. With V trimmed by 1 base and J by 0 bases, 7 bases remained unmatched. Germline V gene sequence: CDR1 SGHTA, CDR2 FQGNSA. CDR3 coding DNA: TGTGCCAGCAGCTTAGTGGGGACAGGAAATATGAACACTGAAGCTTTCTTT. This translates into CASSLVGTGNMNTEAFF.

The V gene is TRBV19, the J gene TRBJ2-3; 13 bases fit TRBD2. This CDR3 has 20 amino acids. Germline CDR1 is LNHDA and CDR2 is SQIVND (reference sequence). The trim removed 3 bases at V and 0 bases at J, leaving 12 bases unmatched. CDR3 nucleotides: TGTGCCAGTAGTATTGGGACTAGCGGGAAACTACCTGCTAGCACAGATACGCAGTATTTT. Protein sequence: CASSIGTSGKLPASTDTQYF.

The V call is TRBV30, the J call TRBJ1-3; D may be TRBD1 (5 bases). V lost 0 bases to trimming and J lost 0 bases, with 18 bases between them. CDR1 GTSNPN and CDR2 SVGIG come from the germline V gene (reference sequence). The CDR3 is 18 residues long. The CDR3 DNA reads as TGTGCCTGGAGTGTACAGGTCCCCACAGGCCCCTCTGGAAACACCATATATTTT. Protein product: CAWSVQVPTGPSGNTIYF.

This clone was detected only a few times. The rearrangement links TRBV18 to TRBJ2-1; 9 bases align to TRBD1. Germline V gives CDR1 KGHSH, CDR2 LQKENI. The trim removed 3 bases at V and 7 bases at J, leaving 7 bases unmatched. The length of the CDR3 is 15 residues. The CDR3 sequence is CASSPRQGDVNEQFF. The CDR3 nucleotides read TGTGCCAGCTCACCGAGACAGGGGGATGTAAATGAGCAGTTCTTC. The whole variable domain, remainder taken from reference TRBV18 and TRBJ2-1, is NAGVMQNPRHLVRRRGQEARLRCSPMKGHSHVYWYRQLPEEGLKFMVYLQKENIIDESGMPKERFSAEFPKEGPSILRIQQVVRGDSAAYFCASSPRQGDVNEQFFGPGTRLTVL.

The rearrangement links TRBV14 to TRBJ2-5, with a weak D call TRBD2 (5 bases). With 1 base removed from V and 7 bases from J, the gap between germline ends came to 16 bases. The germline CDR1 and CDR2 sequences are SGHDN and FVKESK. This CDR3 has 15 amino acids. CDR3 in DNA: TGTGCCAGCAGCCAAGGAGGGCGGAGAGTGGGGACCCAGTACTTC. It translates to CASSQGGRRVGTQYF.

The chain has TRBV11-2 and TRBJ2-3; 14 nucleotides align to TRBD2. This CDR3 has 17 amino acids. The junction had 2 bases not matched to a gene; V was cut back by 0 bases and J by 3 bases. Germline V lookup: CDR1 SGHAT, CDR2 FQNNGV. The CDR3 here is CASSLDGLAGGTDTQYF. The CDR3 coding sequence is TGTGCCAGCAGCTTAGATGGACTAGCGGGGGGAACAGATACGCAGTATTTT.

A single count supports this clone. This chain's CDR3 is CASSYRGGSYNSPLHF. For the CDR3, the DNA is TGTGCCAGCAGTTATCGGGGGGGCTCCTATAATTCACCCCTCCACTTT. V usage is TRBV6-6 and J usage is TRBJ1-6, with a possible D match to TRBD1 (5 bases). The ends were cut back, 3 bases at V and 0 bases at J, with 9 bases in the middle. The CDR3 runs to 16 residues. The germline CDR1 and CDR2 sequences are MNHNY and SVGAGI (reference sequence).

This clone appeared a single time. The CDR3 coding sequence is TGTGCCAGTAGTATAACGTCGAGCCAAACTAATGAAAAACTGTTTTTT. Protein product: CASSITSSQTNEKLFF. This chain joins TRBV19 and TRBJ1-4; no reliable D call. The V gene's germline CDR1 is LNHDA and CDR2 SQIVND (reference sequence). The CDR3 consists of 16 residues. V lost 2 bases and J lost 1, with 11 bases in between.

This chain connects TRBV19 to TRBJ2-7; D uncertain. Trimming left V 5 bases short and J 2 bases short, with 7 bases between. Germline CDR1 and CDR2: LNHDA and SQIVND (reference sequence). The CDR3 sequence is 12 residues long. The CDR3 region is CASSSTTYEQYF. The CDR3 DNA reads TGTGCCAGTAGTTCAACAACCTACGAGCAGTACTTC.

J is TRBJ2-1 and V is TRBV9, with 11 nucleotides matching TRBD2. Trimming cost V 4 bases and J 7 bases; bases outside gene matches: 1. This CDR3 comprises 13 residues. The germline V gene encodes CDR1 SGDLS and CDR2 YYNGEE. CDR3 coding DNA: TGTGCCAGCAGCTTAGCGGGAGGGAATGAGCAGTTCTTC. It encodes CASSLAGGNEQFF.

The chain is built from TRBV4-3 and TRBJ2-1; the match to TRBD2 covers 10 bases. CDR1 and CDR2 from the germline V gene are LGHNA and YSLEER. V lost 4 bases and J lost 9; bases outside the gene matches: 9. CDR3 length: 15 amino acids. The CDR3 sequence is CASSPSGGRLGEQFF. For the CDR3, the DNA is TGCGCCAGCAGCCCTAGCGGGGGTAGGTTGGGTGAGCAGTTCTTC.

The CDR3 reads CASSLDRGWQPQHF. The CDR3 DNA is TGTGCCAGCAGTCTGGACAGGGGATGGCAGCCCCAGCATTTT. J is TRBJ1-5 and V is TRBV5-8, with TRBD1 matching 9 bases. V shed 5 bases, J shed 7 bases, and the junction held 7 bases outside the gene matches. Per germline, CDR1 SGHTS and CDR2 YDEGEE. The CDR3 consists of 14 residues.

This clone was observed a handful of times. The CDR3 region has the DNA TGTGCCAGCAGCCAAGAGGGGGGGGTATTGAACTATGGCTACACCTTC. Its translation: CASSQEGGVLNYGYTF. The chain uses TRBV4-2 and TRBJ1-2, with D perhaps matching TRBD1 (5 bases). CDR1 is LGHNA, CDR2 YNFKEQ, per germline. The CDR3 sequence is 16 residues long. Trimming removed 0 bases from V and 2 bases from J, with 13 bases in between.

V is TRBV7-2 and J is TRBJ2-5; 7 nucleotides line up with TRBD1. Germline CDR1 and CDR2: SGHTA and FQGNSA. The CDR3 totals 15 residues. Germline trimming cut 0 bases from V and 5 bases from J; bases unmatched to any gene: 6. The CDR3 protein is CASSLAIGQAETQYF. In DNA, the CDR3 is TGTGCCAGCAGCTTAGCGATTGGACAGGCCGAGACCCAGTACTTC.

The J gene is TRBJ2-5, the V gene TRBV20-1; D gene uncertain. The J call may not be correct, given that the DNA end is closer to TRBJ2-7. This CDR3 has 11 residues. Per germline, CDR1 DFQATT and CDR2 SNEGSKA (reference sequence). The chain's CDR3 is CSAPWGYEQYF. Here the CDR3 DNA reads TGCAGTGCCCCGTGGGGCTACGAGCAGTACTTC.

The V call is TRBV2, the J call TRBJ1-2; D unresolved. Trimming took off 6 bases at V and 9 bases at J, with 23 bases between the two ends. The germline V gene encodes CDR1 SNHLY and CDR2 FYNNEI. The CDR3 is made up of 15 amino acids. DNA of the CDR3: TGTGCCAGCAGAAGGTCATGGGCAGGCTCAGAGAGCTACACCTTC. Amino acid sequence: CASRRSWAGSESYTF. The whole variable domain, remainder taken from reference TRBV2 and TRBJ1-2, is EPEVTQTPSHQVTQMGQEVILRCVPISNHLYFYWYRQILGQKVEFLVSFYNNEISEKSEIFDDQFSVERPDGSNFTLKIRSTKLEDSAMYFCASRRSWAGSESYTFGSGTRLTVV.

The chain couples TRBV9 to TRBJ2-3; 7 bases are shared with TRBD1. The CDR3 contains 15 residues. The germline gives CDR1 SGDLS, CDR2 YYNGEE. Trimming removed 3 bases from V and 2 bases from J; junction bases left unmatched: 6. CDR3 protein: CASSETGENTDTQYF. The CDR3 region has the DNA TGTGCCAGCAGCGAAACAGGGGAAAACACAGATACGCAGTATTTT.

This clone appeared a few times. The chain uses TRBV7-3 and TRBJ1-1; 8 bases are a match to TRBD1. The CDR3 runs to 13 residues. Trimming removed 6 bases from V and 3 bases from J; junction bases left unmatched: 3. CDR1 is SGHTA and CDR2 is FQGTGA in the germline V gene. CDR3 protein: CASREDRDTEAFF. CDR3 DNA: TGTGCCAGCAGGGAGGACAGGGACACTGAAGCTTTCTTT.

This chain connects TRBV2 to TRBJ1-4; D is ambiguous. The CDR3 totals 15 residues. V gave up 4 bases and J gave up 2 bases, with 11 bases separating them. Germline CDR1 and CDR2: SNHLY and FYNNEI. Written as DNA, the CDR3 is TGTGCCAGCAGTGTGGAGAGGAGGACTAATGAAAAACTGTTTTTT. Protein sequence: CASSVERRTNEKLFF.

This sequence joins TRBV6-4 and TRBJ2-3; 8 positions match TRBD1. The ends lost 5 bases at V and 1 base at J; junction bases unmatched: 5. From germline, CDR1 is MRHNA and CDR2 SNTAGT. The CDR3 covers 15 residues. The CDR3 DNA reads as TGTGCCAGCAGTCCGGCGACAGGGGGCACAGATACGCAGTATTTT. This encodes CASSPATGGTDTQYF.